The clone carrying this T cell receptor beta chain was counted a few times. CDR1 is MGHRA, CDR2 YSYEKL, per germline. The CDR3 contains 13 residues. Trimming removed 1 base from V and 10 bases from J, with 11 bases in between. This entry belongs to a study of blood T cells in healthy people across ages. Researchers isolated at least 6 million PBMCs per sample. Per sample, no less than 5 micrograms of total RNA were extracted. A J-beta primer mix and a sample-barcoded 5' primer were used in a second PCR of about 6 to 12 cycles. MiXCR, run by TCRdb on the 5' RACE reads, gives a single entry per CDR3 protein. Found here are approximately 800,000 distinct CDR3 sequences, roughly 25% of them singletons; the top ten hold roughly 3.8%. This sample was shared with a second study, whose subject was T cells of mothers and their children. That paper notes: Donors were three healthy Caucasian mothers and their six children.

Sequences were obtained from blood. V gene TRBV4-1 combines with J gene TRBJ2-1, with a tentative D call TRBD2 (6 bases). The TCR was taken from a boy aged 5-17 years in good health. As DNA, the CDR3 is TGCGCCAGCAGCCAAGCTGCAGGGAGGGAGCAGTTCTTC. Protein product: CASSQAAGREQFF.